This record concerns one T cell receptor (beta chain) sequence. Original analysis: The assay estimated nucleated cells by amplifying reference gene primers. Only in-frame clones appear in the TCRdb table, and some are missing; sequencing was by immunoSEQ multiplex PCR. V and J calls and clone size are those listed in that table; D and trimming were worked out from the DNA. The table includes some 70,000 clones, less than 95% detected once. This entry is derived from a study of blood T cell repertoires in COVID-19. About the study: Samples of COVID-19 (acute and convalescent) were obtained from the United States, Italy and Spain. PBMCs, B-cell-depleted T cells, or T cells were the source of the cDNA or gDNA that made up the material.

Seattle's enrolled individuals joined amid active infection and were then monitored longitudinally. The sequence was obtained from a man aged 50 or older with COVID-19, enrolled during active disease. Sequencing was done on a sample of peripheral blood.

The CDR3 here is CASSQTSQGRSGNTIYF. CDR3 nucleotide sequence: TGCGCCAGCAGCCAAACTTCACAGGGGAGGTCTGGAAACACCATATATTTT. The chain combines TRBV4-1 with TRBJ1-3; 7 bases match TRBD1. In germline, CDR1 is MGHRA, CDR2 YSYEKL. Trimming took 2 bases from V and 1 from J; bases not matched to a gene: 8. The CDR3 spans 17 residues.